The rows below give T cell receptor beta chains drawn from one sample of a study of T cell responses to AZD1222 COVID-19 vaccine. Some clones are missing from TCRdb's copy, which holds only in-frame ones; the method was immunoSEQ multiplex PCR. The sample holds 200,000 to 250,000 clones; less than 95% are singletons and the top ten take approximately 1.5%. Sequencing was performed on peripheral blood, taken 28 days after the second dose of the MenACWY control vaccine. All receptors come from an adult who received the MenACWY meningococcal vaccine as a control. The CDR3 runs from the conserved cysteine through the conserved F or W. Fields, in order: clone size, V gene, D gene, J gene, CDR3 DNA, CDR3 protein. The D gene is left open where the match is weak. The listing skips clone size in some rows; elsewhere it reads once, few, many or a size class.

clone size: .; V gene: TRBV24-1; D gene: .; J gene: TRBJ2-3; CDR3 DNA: TGTGCCACGGGTCCTCGACAGAGCACAGATACGCAGTATTTT; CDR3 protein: CATGPRQSTDTQYF
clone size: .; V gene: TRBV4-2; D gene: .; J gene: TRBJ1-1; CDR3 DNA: TGTGCCAGCACCACGACGGGAGGGCGCACTGAAGCTTTCTTT; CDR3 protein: CASTTTGGRTEAFF
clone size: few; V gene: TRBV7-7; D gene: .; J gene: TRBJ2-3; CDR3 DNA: TGTGCTAGCAGCCCCGGAGTTGCGTCTAGCACAGATACGCAGTATTTT; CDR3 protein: CASSPGVASSTDTQYF
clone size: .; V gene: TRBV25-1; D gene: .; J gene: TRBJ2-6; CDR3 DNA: TGTGCCAGCAGTGAATTTGGCACTCTCTCTGGGGCCAACGTCCTGACTTTC; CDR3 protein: CASSEFGTLSGANVLTF
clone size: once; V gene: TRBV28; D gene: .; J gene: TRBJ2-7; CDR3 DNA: TGTGCCAGCAGTCCGCTTGTGGGGGTAGACTACGAGCAGTACTTC; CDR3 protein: CASSPLVGVDYEQYF
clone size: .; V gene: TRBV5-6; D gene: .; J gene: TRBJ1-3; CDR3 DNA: TGTGCCAGCAGCCCCAAACGCACCATATATTTT; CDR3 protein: CASSPKRTIYF
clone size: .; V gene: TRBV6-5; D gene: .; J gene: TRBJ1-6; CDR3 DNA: TGTGCCAGCAGTTCAGTCAGGTCACCCCTCCACTTT; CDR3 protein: CASSSVRSPLHF
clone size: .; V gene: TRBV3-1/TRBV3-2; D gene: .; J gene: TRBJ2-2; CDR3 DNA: TGTGCCAGCAACCCGGACACCGGGGAGCTGTTTTTT; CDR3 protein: CASNPDTGELFF
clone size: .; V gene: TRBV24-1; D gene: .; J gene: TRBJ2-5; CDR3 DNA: TGTGCCACCAGTGACCCCGGCCGGGGTCGGGAGACCCAGTACTTC; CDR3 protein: CATSDPGRGRETQYF
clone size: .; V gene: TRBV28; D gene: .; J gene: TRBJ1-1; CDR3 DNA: TGTGCCAGCAGTTCCGCCGCTGAAGCTTTCTTT; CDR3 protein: CASSSAAEAFF
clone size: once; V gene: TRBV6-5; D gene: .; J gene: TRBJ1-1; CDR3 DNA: TGTGCCAGCGGGGCCCAGAACACTGAAGCTTTCTTT; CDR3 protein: CASGAQNTEAFF
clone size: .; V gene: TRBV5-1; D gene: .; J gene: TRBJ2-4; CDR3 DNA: TGCGCCAGCAGCCCGGTCACCAAAAACATTCAGTACTTC; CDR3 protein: CASSPVTKNIQYF
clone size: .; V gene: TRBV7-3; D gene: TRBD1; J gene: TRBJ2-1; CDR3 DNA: TGTGCCAGCAGCCGTGGACAGGGGGGGAATGAGCAGTTCTTC; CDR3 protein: CASSRGQGGNEQFF
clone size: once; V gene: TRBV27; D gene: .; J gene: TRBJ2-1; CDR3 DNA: TGTGCCAGCAGTTTACAGGGTTCCTACAATGAGCAGTTCTTC; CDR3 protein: CASSLQGSYNEQFF
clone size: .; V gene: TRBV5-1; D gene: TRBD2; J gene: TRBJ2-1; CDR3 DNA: TGCGCCAGCAGCTTGTTTAGCGGGAGTAAACCTGAGCAGTTCTTC; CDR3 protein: CASSLFSGSKPEQFF
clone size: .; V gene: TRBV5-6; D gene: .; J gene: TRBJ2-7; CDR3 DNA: TGTGCCAGCAGCTTGGGCGGGACAATCCCATCCTACGAGCAGTACTTC; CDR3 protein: CASSLGGTIPSYEQYF
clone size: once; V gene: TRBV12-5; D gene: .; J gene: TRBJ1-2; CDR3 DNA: TGTGCTAGTGGTGGGCCCGGGACGGCCTTTAGAGGCTACACCTTC; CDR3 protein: CASGGPGTAFRGYTF
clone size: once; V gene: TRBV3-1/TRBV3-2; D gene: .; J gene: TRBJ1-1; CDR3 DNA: TGTGCCAGCAGAAGTAGGGGGAACACTGAAGCTTTCTTT; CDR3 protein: CASRSRGNTEAFF
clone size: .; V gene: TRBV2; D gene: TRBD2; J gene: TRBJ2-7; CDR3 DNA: TGTGCCAGCAAAGCTAGCGGGAGGGGCGAGCAGTACTTC; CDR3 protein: CASKASGRGEQYF
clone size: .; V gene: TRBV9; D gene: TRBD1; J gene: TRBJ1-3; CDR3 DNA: TGTGCCAGCAGCGTCTCCGCAGGGGGTGGAAACACCATATATTTT; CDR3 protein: CASSVSAGGGNTIYF
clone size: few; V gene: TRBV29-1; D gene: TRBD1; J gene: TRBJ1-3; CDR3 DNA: TGCAGCGTTGTGGAGGGGGCGACTGGAAACACCATATATTTT; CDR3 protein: CSVVEGATGNTIYF
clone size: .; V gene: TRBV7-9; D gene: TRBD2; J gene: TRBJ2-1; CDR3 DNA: TGTGCCAGCAGCCGTAGCGGGAGGGGTCTTGATGAGCAGTTCTTC; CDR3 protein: CASSRSGRGLDEQFF
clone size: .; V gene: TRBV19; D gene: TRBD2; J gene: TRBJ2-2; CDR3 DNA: TGTGCCAGTAGTCCGCCGGGACTAGCGGTCACCGGGGAGCTGTTTTTT; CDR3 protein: CASSPPGLAVTGELFF
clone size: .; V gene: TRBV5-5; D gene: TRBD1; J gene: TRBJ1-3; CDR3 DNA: TGTGCCAGCAGCGGGACAGGAGGGAACACCATATATTTT; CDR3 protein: CASSGTGGNTIYF
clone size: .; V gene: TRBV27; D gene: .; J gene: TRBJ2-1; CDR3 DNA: TGTGCCAGCAGCCTTACCTGGGCGGGGCGGAGGTACGGTGAGCAGTTCTTC; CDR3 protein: CASSLTWAGRRYGEQFF
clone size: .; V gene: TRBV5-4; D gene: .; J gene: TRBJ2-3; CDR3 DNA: TGTGCCAGCAGCTCGGGGTTTGGAGATACGCAGTATTTT; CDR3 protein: CASSSGFGDTQYF
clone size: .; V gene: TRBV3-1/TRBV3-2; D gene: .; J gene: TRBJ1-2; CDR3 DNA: TGTGCCAGCAGCCAAGTTACAGGGACCCACATGGGCTACACCTTC; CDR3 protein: CASSQVTGTHMGYTF
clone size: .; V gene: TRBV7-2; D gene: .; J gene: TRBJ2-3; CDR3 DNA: TGTGCCAGCAGCAAAACGGGTGGCCCCAGCAAGTATTTT; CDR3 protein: CASSKTGGPSKYF
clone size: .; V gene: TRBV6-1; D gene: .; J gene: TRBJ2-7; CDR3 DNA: TGTGCCAGCAGTGAAAGTTGGGTACAGAGCTCCTACGAGCAGTACTTC; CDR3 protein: CASSESWVQSSYEQYF
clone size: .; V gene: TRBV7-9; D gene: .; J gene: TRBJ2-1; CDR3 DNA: TGTGCCAGGGGGAAGGGAATCCATGAGCAGTTCTTC; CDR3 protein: CARGKGIHEQFF
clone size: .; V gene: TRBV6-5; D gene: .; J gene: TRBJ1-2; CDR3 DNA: TGTGCCAGCAGTTACTACGCTAACTATGGCTACACCTTC; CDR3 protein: CASSYYANYGYTF
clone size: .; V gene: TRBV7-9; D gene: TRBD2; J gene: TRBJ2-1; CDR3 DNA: TGTGCCAGCAGCCCACTAGCGGGAGGGGGTTATGAGCAGTTCTTC; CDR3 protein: CASSPLAGGGYEQFF
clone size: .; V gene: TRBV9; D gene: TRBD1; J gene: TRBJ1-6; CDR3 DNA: TGTGCCAGCTCTGGGACAGGGCTATTGAATTCACCCCTCCACTTT; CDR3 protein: CASSGTGLLNSPLHF
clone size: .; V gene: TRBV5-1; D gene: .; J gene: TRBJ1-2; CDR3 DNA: TGCGCCAGCAGCTTGTTTGGGGAGGGTGGCTACACCTTC; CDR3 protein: CASSLFGEGGYTF
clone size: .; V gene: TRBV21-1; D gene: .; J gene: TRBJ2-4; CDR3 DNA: TGTGCCAGCAGCAAAGACGGGGGAAGGGACATTCAGTACTTC; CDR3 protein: CASSKDGGRDIQYF
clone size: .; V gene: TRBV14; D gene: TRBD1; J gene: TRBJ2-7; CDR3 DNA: TGTGCCAGCAGGGCCACAGGGGCCCTCTCCTACGAGCAGTACTTC; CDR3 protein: CASRATGALSYEQYF
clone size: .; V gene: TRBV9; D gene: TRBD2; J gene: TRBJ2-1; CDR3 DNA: TGTGCCAGCAGCGCCGGGACTAGCCTCAATGAGCAGTTCTTC; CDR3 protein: CASSAGTSLNEQFF
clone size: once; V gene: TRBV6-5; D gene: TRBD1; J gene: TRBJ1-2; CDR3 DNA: TGTGCCAGCAGAAGGGACAGCTTACTCGGCTATGGCTACACCTTC; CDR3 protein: CASRRDSLLGYGYTF
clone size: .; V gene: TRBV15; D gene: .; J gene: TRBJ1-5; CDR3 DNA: TGTGCCACCAGCAGAGCGGACCGTGAGAATCAGCCCCAGCATTTT; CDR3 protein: CATSRADRENQPQHF
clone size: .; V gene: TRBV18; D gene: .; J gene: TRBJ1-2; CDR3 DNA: TGTGCCAGCTCACCCGTACAGGGCCAGAGCGGCGAAGGCTACACCTTC; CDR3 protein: CASSPVQGQSGEGYTF
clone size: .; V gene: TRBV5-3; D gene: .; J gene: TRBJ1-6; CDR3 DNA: TGTGCCAGAAGCTTTACGTCAGGGACCCCTCGGATTAGGACCTATAATTCACCCCTCCACTTT; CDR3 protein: CARSFTSGTPRIRTYNSPLHF
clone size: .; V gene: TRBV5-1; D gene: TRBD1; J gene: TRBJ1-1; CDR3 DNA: TGCGCCAGCAGCACCGGGGGGACAGCGAACACTGAAGCTTTCTTT; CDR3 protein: CASSTGGTANTEAFF
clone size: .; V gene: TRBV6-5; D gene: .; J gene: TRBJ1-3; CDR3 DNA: TGTGCCAGCAGTTACTCTAGGAGTGGGGGTGGAAACACCATATATTTT; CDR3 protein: CASSYSRSGGGNTIYF
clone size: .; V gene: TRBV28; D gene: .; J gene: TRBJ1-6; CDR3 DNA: TGTGCCAGCGGCGTCGCCGGATATAATTCACCCCTCCACTTT; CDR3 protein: CASGVAGYNSPLHF
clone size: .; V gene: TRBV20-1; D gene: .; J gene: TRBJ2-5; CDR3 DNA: TGCAGTGCTAGTAAGGGGTTCGGGGAGACCCAGTACTTC; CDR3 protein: CSASKGFGETQYF
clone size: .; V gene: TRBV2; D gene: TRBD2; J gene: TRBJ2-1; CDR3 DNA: TGTGCCAGCTTTAGCGGGAGGTACAATGAGCAGTTCTTC; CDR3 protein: CASFSGRYNEQFF
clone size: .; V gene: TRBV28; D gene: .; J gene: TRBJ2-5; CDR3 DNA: TGTGCCAGCAGCAAGAGGTCTGGGGCTGGGGAGACCCAGTACTTC; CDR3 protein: CASSKRSGAGETQYF
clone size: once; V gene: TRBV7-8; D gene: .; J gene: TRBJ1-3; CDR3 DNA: TGTGCCAGCAGCAACCAGTTAGGGAACACCATATATTTT; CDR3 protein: CASSNQLGNTIYF
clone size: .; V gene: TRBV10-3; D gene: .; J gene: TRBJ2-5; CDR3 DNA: TGTGCCATCAGTGGGGTGGAGGAGACCCAGTACTTC; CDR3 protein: CAISGVEETQYF
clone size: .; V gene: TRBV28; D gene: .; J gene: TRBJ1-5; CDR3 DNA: TGTGCCAGCAGTTCCCCGGGTCAGCCCCAGCATTTT; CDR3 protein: CASSSPGQPQHF
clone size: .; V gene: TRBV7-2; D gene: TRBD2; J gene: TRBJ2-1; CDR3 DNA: TGTGCCAGCAGCCCCCATGGGACTAGCGGTCACAATGAGCAGTTCTTC; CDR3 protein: CASSPHGTSGHNEQFF
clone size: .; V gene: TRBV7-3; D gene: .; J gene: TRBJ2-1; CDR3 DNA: TGTGCCAGCAGCTTAATTCCCACGCGCGGCTACAATGAGCAGTTCTTC; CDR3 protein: CASSLIPTRGYNEQFF
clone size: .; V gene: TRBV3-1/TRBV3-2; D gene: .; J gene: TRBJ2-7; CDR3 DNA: TGTGCCAGCAGCCAAGATGGGACACCGAGCTCCTACGAGCAGTACTTC; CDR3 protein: CASSQDGTPSSYEQYF